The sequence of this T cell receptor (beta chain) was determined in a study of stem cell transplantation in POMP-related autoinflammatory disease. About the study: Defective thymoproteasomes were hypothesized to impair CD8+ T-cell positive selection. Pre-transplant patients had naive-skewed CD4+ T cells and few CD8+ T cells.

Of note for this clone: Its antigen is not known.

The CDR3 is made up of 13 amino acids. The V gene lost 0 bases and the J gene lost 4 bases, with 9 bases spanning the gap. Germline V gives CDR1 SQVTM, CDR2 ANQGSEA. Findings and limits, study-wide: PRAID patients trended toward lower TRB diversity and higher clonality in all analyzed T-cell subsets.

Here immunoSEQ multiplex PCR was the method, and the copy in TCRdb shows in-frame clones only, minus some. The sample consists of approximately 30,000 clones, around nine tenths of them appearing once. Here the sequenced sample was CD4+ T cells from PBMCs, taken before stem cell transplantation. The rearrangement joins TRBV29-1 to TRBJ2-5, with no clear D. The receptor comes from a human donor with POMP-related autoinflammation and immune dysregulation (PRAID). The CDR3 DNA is TGCAGCGTTGAAGAAGTTAGGGCAGAGACCCAGTACTTC. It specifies CSVEEVRAETQYF.